This T cell receptor (beta chain) was observed in a study of blood T cell repertoires in COVID-19. For the study at large: PBMCs, B-cell-depleted T cells, or T cells provided the cDNA or gDNA that made up the material.

The CDR3 runs to 17 residues. Germline trimming cut 3 bases from V and 3 bases from J; bases unmatched to any gene: 11. Germline values: CDR1 SGHDT, CDR2 YYEEEE. Some clones are missing from TCRdb's copy, which holds only in-frame ones; the method was immunoSEQ multiplex PCR. This sample has approximately 210,000 clones, with roughly nine tenths found just once. The chain couples TRBV5-6 to TRBJ1-4, with 7 bases fitting TRBD1. This clonotype originated in a man aged 25 to 40 with acute or convalescent COVID-19. Material: peripheral blood. The DNA of the CDR3 is TGTGCCAGCAGCTCCCTACAGGGGCTCCAGTCTAATGAAAAACTGTTTTTT. It yields the protein CASSSLQGLQSNEKLFF.